The 23 T cell receptor beta chains listed next were all sequenced from one sample in a study of cytomegalovirus exposure and HLA in healthy donors. The study ran its PCR with 60 Vbeta and 13 Jbeta primers. The assay was immunoSEQ multiplex PCR, and TCRdb's table has in-frame clones only and misses some. The table records around 100,000 clones, 65% to 80% of them present only once. The sample consisted of PBMCs. These receptor sequences come from a female donor in good health and CMV-seropositive.

The chain uses TRBV11-2 and TRBJ2-3, with a tentative D call TRBD1 (6 bases). The V gene's germline CDR1 is SGHAT and CDR2 FQNNGV. The CDR3 runs to 17 residues. Trimming removed 5 bases from V and 6 bases from J, with 24 bases in between. The CDR3 bases are TGTGCCAGCAGCACCGGGACATCGTGGGCTAACGGGGATACGCAGTATTTT. Amino acids: CASSTGTSWANGDTQYF.

This clone was recorded once. The CDR3: CASTIDRGDGYTF. The CDR3 coding sequence is TGTGCCAGCACTATCGACAGGGGAGATGGCTACACCTTC. This sequence joins TRBV11-2 and TRBJ1-2; 8 nucleotides align to TRBD1. Germline CDR1 and CDR2: SGHAT and FQNNGV. This CDR3 contains 13 residues. Unmatched junction bases numbered 7, after V lost 7 bases and J lost 6 bases.

The gene calls are TRBV7-2 and TRBJ2-3, with 10 bases identical to TRBD2. The germline gives CDR1 SGHTA, CDR2 FQGNSA. The CDR3 is made up of 12 amino acids. Trimming cost V 4 bases and J 14 bases; bases outside gene matches: 6. In DNA form, the CDR3 reads TGTGCCAGCAGCTACTCTAGCGGGGGCAGGTATTTT. This encodes CASSYSSGGRYF.

This clone was found a few times. V and J are TRBV18 and TRBJ2-3; D call uncertain. The V end was cut by 0 bases, the J end by 4 bases, with 8 bases between. The CDR3 is made up of 14 amino acids. Germline values: CDR1 KGHSH, CDR2 LQKENI. The CDR3 region is CASSPPAGPDTQYF. CDR3 coding DNA: TGTGCCAGCTCACCACCGGCTGGTCCAGATACGCAGTATTTT.

A few counts support this clone. The chain links TRBV11-2 to TRBJ1-5; D gene uncertain. The CDR3 is made up of 13 amino acids. V was cut by 1 base and J by 6 bases, with 7 bases left in between. Germline V CDR1 and CDR2: SGHAT, FQNNGV. The CDR3 bases are TGTGCCAGCAGCTTAGCGTCGGGTCAGCCCCAGCATTTT. This sequence encodes CASSLASGQPQHF.

V usage is TRBV6-5 and J usage is TRBJ1-2; TRBD1 aligns across 8 bases. Germline V gives CDR1 MNHEY, CDR2 SVGAGI. The V segment lost 0 bases and the J segment 8 bases; nucleotides outside the gene matches: 5. The CDR3 length is 14 residues. CDR3: CASSYSRQGLGYTF. The CDR3 coding sequence is TGTGCCAGCAGTTACTCTCGACAGGGGCTAGGCTACACCTTC.

This chain joins TRBV15 and TRBJ1-5, with D unresolved. V was clipped by 0 bases and J by 3 bases, with 6 bases between them. This CDR3 has 14 amino acids. CDR1 is LNHNV and CDR2 is YYDKDF in the germline V gene (reference sequence). The CDR3 spells CATSRERVNQPQHF. CDR3 DNA sequence: TGTGCCACCAGCAGAGAGAGGGTCAATCAGCCCCAGCATTTT.

The sample holds a few counts of this clone. V and J are TRBV2 and TRBJ1-1; perhaps TRBD1 as D (5 bases). Trimming left V 8 bases short and J 11 bases short, with 18 bases between. The CDR3 loop spans 12 amino acids. Germline CDR1 SNHLY, CDR2 FYNNEI. The DNA of the CDR3 is TGTGCCAGCGGAGAAGGTCCAGGGCGGGCTTTCTTT. Its protein product is CASGEGPGRAFF.

This clone was seen only a few times. The V gene is TRBV9, the J gene TRBJ2-3, with D tentatively TRBD1 (5 bases). V lost 4 bases and J 3 bases, leaving 9 bases between the germline ends. This CDR3 region has 13 residues. CDR1 is SGDLS and CDR2 is YYNGEE in the germline V gene. This chain's CDR3 is CASSRGWTDTQYF. As DNA, the CDR3 is TGTGCCAGCAGCAGGGGTTGGACAGATACGCAGTATTTT.

The chain joins TRBV27 to TRBJ2-7; TRBD2 might be the D (6 bases). Germline V gives CDR1 MNHEY, CDR2 SMNVEV (reference sequence). The CDR3 length is 14 residues. V dropped 3 bases and J dropped 1 base, with 10 bases sitting between them. The CDR3 protein is CASSLGRTSYEQYF. For the CDR3, the DNA is TGTGCCAGCAGTTTGGGGAGGACGTCCTACGAGCAGTACTTC.

V and J are TRBV28 and TRBJ2-1; 14 bases are shared with TRBD2. From germline, CDR1 is MDHEN and CDR2 SYDVKM. With 4 bases clipped from V and 7 bases from J, the junction kept 3 bases outside the gene matches. This CDR3 is 15 amino acids long. CDR3 region: CASSSGTSGSNEQFF. CDR3 nucleotides: TGTGCCAGCAGTTCCGGGACTAGCGGGAGTAATGAGCAGTTCTTC.

The chain is built from TRBV7-2 and TRBJ2-5; tentative D call: TRBD1 (5 bases). Germline V gene lookup returns CDR1 SGHTA and CDR2 FQGNSA. The ends were cut back, 5 bases at V and 4 bases at J, with 14 bases in the middle. This CDR3 is 14 amino acids long. The CDR3 is CASSPQGSGETQYF. CDR3 DNA sequence: TGTGCCAGCAGCCCCCAGGGATCGGGAGAGACCCAGTACTTC.

This chain links TRBV5-5 with TRBJ2-7, with TRBD1 matching over 9 bases. There are 15 residues in the CDR3. J was trimmed by 4 bases and V by 4 bases; bases with no gene match: 9. Germline loops: CDR1 SGHKS, CDR2 YYEKEE (reference sequence). CDR3 nucleotide sequence: TGTGCCAGCAGCACCGATGGGGACAGGGTGTACGAGCAGTACTTC. As protein: CASSTDGDRVYEQYF.

The rearrangement joins TRBV7-3 to TRBJ2-1; 11 bases map to TRBD1. This CDR3 is 17 amino acids long. Germline CDR1 SGHTA, CDR2 FQGTGA. Losses at the gene ends were 5 bases for V and 1 base for J; bases not matched to a gene: 7. The CDR3 here is CASSPPGQGVSYNEQFF. DNA of the CDR3: TGTGCCAGCAGCCCTCCGGGACAGGGGGTTTCCTACAATGAGCAGTTCTTC. Looking up the rest from reference TRBV7-3 and TRBJ2-1 gives the full variable domain: GAGVSQTPSNKVTEKGKYVELRCDPISGHTALYWYRQSLGQGPEFLIYFQGTGAADDSGLPNDRFFAVRPEGSVSTLKIQRTERGDSAVYLCASSPPGQGVSYNEQFFGPGTRLTVL.

V is TRBV19 and J is TRBJ2-7; D is possibly TRBD1 (6 bases). Germline V gives CDR1 LNHDA, CDR2 SQIVND (reference sequence). Between the trimmed V and J ends, which lost 3 bases and 4 bases, there was a span of 16 bases. The CDR3 covers 15 residues. Here the CDR3 reads CASSIGRTGPYEQYF. The CDR3, as DNA: TGTGCCAGTAGTATTGGGAGAACAGGGCCGTACGAGCAGTACTTC. The entire variable domain, with the rest obtained from reference TRBV19 and TRBJ2-7, is as follows: DGGITQSPKYLFRKEGQNVTLSCEQNLNHDAMYWYRQDPGQGLRLIYYSQIVNDFQKGDIAEGYSVSREKKESFPLTVTSAQKNPTAFYLCASSIGRTGPYEQYFGPGTRLTVT.

This chain uses TRBV9 with TRBJ1-2; D is unresolved. Trimming removed 0 bases from V and 5 bases from J, with 11 bases in between. The germline V gene has CDR1 SGDLS and CDR2 YYNGEE. The CDR3 runs to 14 residues. Written as DNA, the CDR3 is TGTGCCAGCAGCGTAGACGACCAGCGGTATGGCTACACCTTC. This encodes CASSVDDQRYGYTF.

The J gene is TRBJ1-1, the V gene TRBV19, with 7 bases matching TRBD1. CDR1 and CDR2 from the germline V gene are LNHDA and SQIVND (reference sequence). The CDR3 contains 16 residues. J lost 0 bases, V lost 10 bases, and 14 bases had no gene match. CDR3 protein: CATRRRGGFMNTEAFF. As DNA, the CDR3 is TGTGCCACCCGCCGTAGAGGGGGCTTTATGAACACTGAAGCTTTCTTT. Full variable domain (remainder filled in from reference TRBV19 and TRBJ1-1): DGGITQSPKYLFRKEGQNVTLSCEQNLNHDAMYWYRQDPGQGLRLIYYSQIVNDFQKGDIAEGYSVSREKKESFPLTVTSAQKNPTAFYLCATRRRGGFMNTEAFFGQGTRLTVV.

J is TRBJ2-2 and V is TRBV6-5; 11 positions match TRBD2. Germline V gene sequence: CDR1 MNHEY, CDR2 SVGAGI. After removal of 4 bases from V and 2 bases from J, the junction contained 3 bases not matched to a gene. The CDR3 covers 16 residues. CDR3 in DNA: TGTGCCAGCAGTTCCGGGACTAGCGGTAACACCGGGGAGCTGTTTTTT. Its protein product is CASSSGTSGNTGELFF.

V and J are TRBV6-1 and TRBJ1-2; TRBD1 matches 9 bases. Germline V gene lookup returns CDR1 MNHNS and CDR2 SASEGT. Trimming removed 8 bases from V and 1 base from J; junction bases left unmatched: 8. There are 15 residues in the CDR3. CDR3 nucleotides: TGTGCCAGCGGTACAGGGGGCCCGCTTAACTATGGCTACACCTTC. It translates to CASGTGGPLNYGYTF.

There are a few counts of this clone. The V call is TRBV4-3, the J call TRBJ1-2; D ambiguous. Germline loops: CDR1 LGHNA, CDR2 YSLEER. Trimming stripped 2 bases from V and 3 bases from J, with 16 bases between. CDR3 size: 16 residues. Written as DNA, the CDR3 is TGCGCCAGCAGCCAAAACGTTGGCAGAGACTACTATGGCTACACCTTC. Protein: CASSQNVGRDYYGYTF.

The rearrangement links TRBV29-1 to TRBJ2-2, with D perhaps matching TRBD1 (5 bases). The CDR3 contains 13 residues. Trimming left V 5 bases short and J 6 bases short, with 13 bases between. The germline gives CDR1 SQVTM, CDR2 ANQGSEA. The CDR3, as DNA: TGCAGCGTTCCCAGGGTTGCTGCCGGGGAGCTGTTTTTT. This sequence encodes CSVPRVAAGELFF.

The chain combines TRBV5-8 with TRBJ1-1, with a weak D call TRBD1 (5 bases). The CDR3 loop spans 11 amino acids. V lost 4 bases, J lost 12 bases, and 13 bases lay in between. Germline V gives CDR1 SGHTS, CDR2 YDEGEE. The CDR3, as DNA: TGTGCCAGCAGCCTGGACACGCTTACTTTCTTT. Amino acid sequence: CASSLDTLTFF.

A single count supports this clone. The chain uses TRBV5-1 and TRBJ1-1; 10 bases map to TRBD1. This CDR3 region has 15 residues. Per germline, CDR1 SGHRS and CDR2 YFSETQ. J lost 1 base, V lost 4 bases, and 4 bases had no gene match. The DNA for the CDR3 is TGCGCCAGCAGCACAAGGACAGGGGGGAACACTGAAGCTTTCTTT. It encodes CASSTRTGGNTEAFF.